This T cell receptor (beta chain) was profiled in a study of T cells after yellow fever vaccination. Study-wide results and limits: Clonotypes found in both CD4 and CD8 compartments made up a small share. Faster peaking, at day 5 versus 15, marked a secondary response that was weaker.

Germline CDR1 LGHDT, CDR2 YNNKEL (reference sequence). CDR3 length: 14 residues. The ends were cut back, 1 base at V and 4 bases at J, with 11 bases in the middle. TCRdb processed the 5' RACE reads anew with MiXCR; each CDR3 protein has one entry. The sample has 230,000 or so distinct CDR3 sequences; roughly 3.7% are singletons. This clonotype was detected many times. The antigen is unknown. The chain joins TRBV3-1 to TRBJ2-7; no definite D call. The origin of this receptor is a man in his late teens or twenties who received the YFV17D yellow fever vaccine. The sample consisted of PBMCs, taken 15 days after the yellow fever booster vaccination. In DNA, the CDR3 is TGTGCCAGCAGCCAAGCGGCCGGATCATACGAGCAGTACTTC. Protein: CASSQAAGSYEQYF.